This T cell receptor beta chain originates from a study of pediatric ulcerative colitis. To note about this clone: Its target is unknown.

One to two pinch biopsies were taken from the rectum during colonoscopy. The CDR3 runs 16 residues. The V segment lost 2 bases and the J segment 4 bases; nucleotides outside the gene matches: 10. Germline CDR1 is MNHEY and CDR2 is SVGAGI. Study outcomes and limitations: Rectal repertoires separated controls, mild-moderate and acute severe colitis. Repertoires came from total lymphocyte DNA, not specific subsets.

Produced via immunoSEQ multiplex PCR; TCRdb's table is partial and in-frame only. In the table there are under 20,000 clones, about 76% of which are singletons. V and J are TRBV6-5 and TRBJ2-5, with 7 bases fitting TRBD1. Sample: gut tissue. This receptor was taken from a girl aged 10 to 17 with moderate ulcerative colitis. The CDR3 loop reads CASSYGEGGEGETQYF. The CDR3 DNA reads as TGTGCCAGCAGTTACGGGGAAGGGGGCGAAGGAGAGACCCAGTACTTC.